These 30 T cell receptor beta chains originate from one sample sequenced in a study of T-cell reconstitution after alpha-beta-depleted transplantation in children. Unique molecular identifiers were incorporated during preparation of the TCRbeta library. TCRdb called the PCR reads again in MiXCR, with one record for every CDR3 protein. The repertoire includes roughly 500,000 distinct CDR3 sequences, about a sixth of them detected once, and over 3% sits in the top ten. Sequenced here: PBMCs from the stem cell graft donor, sampled from the stem cell graft. Receptors were obtained from a human donor who donated a stem cell graft to a child with acute lymphoblastic leukemia.

In its sample, this clonotype was seen a few times. The chain couples TRBV12-3 or TRBV12-4 to TRBJ1-5; 8 bases fit TRBD1. This CDR3 comprises 15 residues. J was trimmed by 5 bases and V by 6 bases; bases with no gene match: 9. In DNA form, the CDR3 reads TGTGCCAGCAGACTAGGACAGGGCTCCTATCAGCCCCAGCATTTT. Translated, it gives CASRLGQGSYQPQHF.

The chain is built from TRBV5-1 and TRBJ2-4, with D possibly matching TRBD1 (6 bases). Germline CDR1 reads SGHRS; CDR2 reads YFSETQ. CDR3 length: 13 amino acids. V was cut by 1 base and J by 5 bases, with 7 bases left in between. The CDR3 spells CASSLNRENIQYF. The DNA of the CDR3 is TGCGCCAGCAGCTTGAACAGGGAAAACATTCAGTACTTC.

The chain combines TRBV4-1 with TRBJ1-1; TRBD1 is a possible D gene (6 bases). The CDR3 runs to 19 residues. Germline assignment: CDR1 MGHRA and CDR2 YSYEKL. The V gene lost 2 bases and the J gene lost 4 bases, with 26 bases spanning the gap. CDR3 DNA sequence: TGCGCCAGCAGCCAAAACAATCTGAACCTCCCGGGACATCTCACTGAAGCTTTCTTT. Protein sequence: CASSQNNLNLPGHLTEAFF.

V gene TRBV4-1 combines with J gene TRBJ1-5; D gene ambiguous. The germline gives CDR1 MGHRA, CDR2 YSYEKL. The CDR3 is made up of 15 amino acids. Trimming took off 0 bases at V and 5 bases at J, with 11 bases between the two ends. CDR3 in amino acids: CASSQDIGLYQPQHF. CDR3 in DNA: TGCGCCAGCAGCCAAGATATCGGGCTATATCAGCCCCAGCATTTT.

The chain employs TRBV20-1 and TRBJ1-4; D is unclear. With 5 bases removed from V and 4 bases from J, the gap between germline ends came to 14 bases. This CDR3 region has 14 residues. CDR1 DFQATT and CDR2 SNEGSKA come from the germline V gene (reference sequence). The CDR3 loop reads CSAAGPAGNEKLFF. As DNA, the CDR3 is TGCAGTGCTGCCGGACCCGCTGGTAATGAAAAACTGTTTTTT.

V is TRBV12-3 or TRBV12-4 and J is TRBJ1-1; 9 nucleotides agree with TRBD1. CDR3 length: 15 amino acids. The V gene end was trimmed by 7 bases and the J gene end by 5 bases; junction bases not matched to a gene: 11. The CDR3 bases are TGTGCCAGCAATATGGGACAGGGCTTTTGGACTGAAGCTTTCTTT. This sequence encodes CASNMGQGFWTEAFF.

A few counts support this clonotype. The rearrangement uses TRBV12-3 or TRBV12-4 and TRBJ2-4, with 12 positions matching TRBD2. V trimming: 4 bases; J trimming: 16 bases; junction bases outside the gene matches: 8. This CDR3 has 13 residues. CDR3 nucleotides: TGTGCCAGCAGTTCCCGACTAGCGGGAGAGTTATACTTC. Amino acid sequence: CASSSRLAGELYF.

The rearrangement uses TRBV15 and TRBJ2-7, with TRBD2 as a possible D gene (7 bases). V dropped 1 base and J dropped 10 bases, with 11 bases sitting between them. The CDR3 loop spans 12 amino acids. Germline V gene sequence: CDR1 LNHNV, CDR2 YYDKDF (reference sequence). CDR3 amino acids: CATSRGRGAQYF. CDR3 sequence (DNA): TGTGCCACCAGCAGAGGCCGGGGGGCCCAGTACTTC.

The chain carries TRBV27 and TRBJ2-6; no reliable D call. This CDR3 is 17 amino acids long. Trimming pared 3 bases from V and 2 bases from J, leaving 14 bases between. Germline V gene sequence: CDR1 MNHEY, CDR2 SMNVEV (reference sequence). CDR3 loop: CASSFIVRAPGANVLTF. The CDR3, as DNA: TGTGCCAGCAGTTTTATCGTCCGGGCCCCTGGGGCCAACGTCCTGACTTTC.

The chain employs TRBV20-1 and TRBJ2-3; maybe TRBD2 (5 bases). There are 13 residues in the CDR3. CDR1 is DFQATT, CDR2 SNEGSKA, per germline (reference sequence). The V end lost 7 bases, the J end lost 3 bases, and 14 bases lay between the germline ends. The CDR3 DNA reads TGCAGTGGGCGTGGCGGGTGGACAGATACGCAGTATTTT. Protein product: CSGRGGWTDTQYF.

This clonotype appeared a few times. The rearrangement links TRBV4-1 to TRBJ2-1, with 11 nucleotides matching TRBD2. Losses at the gene ends were 4 bases for V and 4 bases for J; bases not matched to a gene: 12. Germline V gives CDR1 MGHRA, CDR2 YSYEKL. This CDR3 contains 18 residues. The CDR3 coding sequence is TGCGCCAGCAGCCCCCAAGCCCCTAGCGGGAGGTGGTACAATGAGCAGTTCTTC. Amino acid sequence: CASSPQAPSGRWYNEQFF.

The chain joins TRBV20-1 to TRBJ2-1; 8 bases agree with TRBD1. The CDR3 is 17 residues long. From germline, CDR1 is DFQATT and CDR2 SNEGSKA (reference sequence). Trimming removed 4 bases from V and 4 bases from J; junction bases left unmatched: 15. For the CDR3, the DNA is TGCAGTGCTACCAAGACCAGGGGGCCCCTCCCATACAATGAGCAGTTCTTC. Residues: CSATKTRGPLPYNEQFF.

This clonotype occurred a few times. The rearrangement uses TRBV5-1 and TRBJ2-4, with D unresolved. The CDR3 loop spans 15 amino acids. The germline V gene encodes CDR1 SGHRS and CDR2 YFSETQ. Trimming shortened V by 4 bases and J by 0 bases, and 11 bases separated the two germline ends. CDR3 coding DNA: TGCGCCAGCAGCCCCAGTCCGGTAGCCAAAAACATTCAGTACTTC. Its translation: CASSPSPVAKNIQYF.

The gene calls are TRBV5-1 and TRBJ2-7, with TRBD2 identical over 11 bases. V was clipped by 0 bases and J by 2 bases; unmatched bases: 4. This CDR3 has 16 residues. Germline V gene data show CDR1 as SGHRS and CDR2 as YFSETQ. The CDR3 DNA is TGCGCCAGCAGCTTGGGAGGGACTAGCGGAACCTACGAGCAGTACTTC. Encoded protein: CASSLGGTSGTYEQYF. The whole variable domain, remainder taken from reference TRBV5-1 and TRBJ2-7, is KAGVTQTPRYLIKTRGQQVTLSCSPISGHRSVSWYQQTPGQGLQFLFEYFSETQRNKGNFPGRFSGRQFSNSRSEMNVSTLELGDSALYLCASSLGGTSGTYEQYFGPGTRLTVT.

This clonotype came up a few times. The chain is built from TRBV6-5 and TRBJ1-1; tentatively, D is TRBD1 (5 bases). The length of the CDR3 is 12 residues. V lost 2 bases, J lost 7 bases, and 8 bases lay in between. Germline CDR1 MNHEY, CDR2 SVGAGI. CDR3 protein: CASSYGQGEAFF. CDR3 sequence (DNA): TGTGCCAGCAGTTACGGGCAGGGTGAAGCTTTCTTT.

The V gene is TRBV12-3 or TRBV12-4, the J gene TRBJ2-1, with no clear D. The CDR3 spans 13 residues. V was clipped by 7 bases and J by 8 bases, with 15 bases between them. Here the CDR3 reads CASTLDTPHEQFF. CDR3 sequence (DNA): TGTGCCAGCACCCTTGACACACCTCATGAGCAGTTCTTC.

V gene TRBV11-2 combines with J gene TRBJ2-7; either TRBD1 or TRBD2 may fit D (5 bases each). This CDR3 has 14 residues. Per germline, CDR1 SGHAT and CDR2 FQNNGV. V was cut by 4 bases and J by 5 bases, with 15 bases left in between. In nucleotides, the CDR3 is TGTGCCAGCAGCTCCTACCGGGACCTAAACGAGCAGTACTTC. Amino acids: CASSSYRDLNEQYF.

There are a few counts of this clonotype. The chain uses TRBV16 and TRBJ1-1; D call uncertain. The germline V gene has CDR1 KGHSY and CDR2 FQNENV. This CDR3 is built from 13 residues. Deletions cut 0 bases from V and 10 bases from J, with 12 bases between. DNA of the CDR3: TGTGCCAGCAGCCAATCGATAAATGATGGAGCTTTCTTT. Its protein product is CASSQSINDGAFF.

J is TRBJ2-1 and V is TRBV4-1; D possibly corresponds to TRBD2 (6 bases). Looked up from germline, CDR1 is MGHRA and CDR2 is YSYEKL. The CDR3 extends over 18 amino acids. Trimming took off 0 bases at V and 2 bases at J, with 17 bases between the two ends. CDR3 in amino acids: CASSQDSTSGVPYNEQFF. Here the CDR3 DNA reads TGCGCCAGCAGCCAAGATTCGACGTCGGGAGTCCCCTACAATGAGCAGTTCTTC.

The genes are TRBV11-2 and TRBJ2-4; TRBD2 matches at 8 bases. The CDR3 sequence is 17 residues long. CDR1 and CDR2 from the germline V gene are SGHAT and FQNNGV. V trimming: 1 base; J trimming: 2 bases; junction bases outside the gene matches: 7. CDR3 sequence: CASSLVAGGVTKNIQYF. The CDR3 nucleotides are TGTGCCAGCAGCTTAGTGGCGGGAGGAGTGACCAAAAACATTCAGTACTTC.

This clonotype was counted a few times. The gene calls are TRBV2 and TRBJ2-5, with TRBD2 identical over 12 bases. Trimming cost V 4 bases and J 1 base; bases outside gene matches: 4. The CDR3 is 16 residues long. Per the germline V gene, CDR1 is SNHLY and CDR2 is FYNNEI. The CDR3 nucleotides are TGTGCCAGCAGTGCCGGACTAGCGGGAACCCAAGAGACCCAGTACTTC. This translates into CASSAGLAGTQETQYF.

A few counts support this clonotype. This chain links TRBV9 with TRBJ2-7, with TRBD1 matching over 7 bases. Per the germline V gene, CDR1 is SGDLS and CDR2 is YYNGEE. The CDR3 is 17 residues long. The J segment lost 0 bases and the V segment lost 2 bases, leaving 11 bases of the junction unmatched. The DNA for the CDR3 is TGTGCCAGCAGCGTCCGGGACAGTCCATATTACTCCTACGAGCAGTACTTC. Its protein product is CASSVRDSPYYSYEQYF.

The J gene is TRBJ2-3, the V gene TRBV5-1; D is unclear. CDR1 is SGHRS, CDR2 YFSETQ, per germline. This CDR3 region has 14 residues. Trimming took off 4 bases at V and 6 bases at J, with 15 bases between the two ends. Here the CDR3 DNA reads TGCGCCAGCAGCCCACCGGCCCCCGGGGATACGCAGTATTTT. Protein product: CASSPPAPGDTQYF.

This clonotype has only a few counts. V usage is TRBV5-1 and J usage is TRBJ2-1, with no clear D. Germline V lookup: CDR1 SGHRS, CDR2 YFSETQ. V was clipped by 1 base and J by 7 bases, with 6 bases between them. CDR3 length: 12 residues. The DNA of the CDR3 is TGCGCCAGCAGCTTGAACCAGAATGAGCAGTTCTTC. Protein: CASSLNQNEQFF.

This clonotype occurred a few times. V usage is TRBV7-2 and J usage is TRBJ2-7, with D hard to call. This CDR3 comprises 12 residues. CDR1 is SGHTA, CDR2 FQGNSA, per germline. The ends were cut back, 5 bases at V and 3 bases at J, with 8 bases in the middle. CDR3 amino acids: CASSPHFYEQYF. CDR3 DNA sequence: TGTGCCAGCAGCCCTCATTTCTACGAGCAGTACTTC. Complete variable domain (other parts from reference TRBV7-2 and TRBJ2-7): GAGVSQSPSNKVTEKGKDVELRCDPISGHTALYWYRQSLGQGLEFLIYFQGNSAPDKSGLPSDRFSAERTGGSVSTLTIQRTQQEDSAVYLCASSPHFYEQYFGPGTRLTVT.

This clonotype was found a few times. The gene calls are TRBV7-2 and TRBJ2-7; a weak D match, TRBD2 (5 bases). CDR1 and CDR2 from the germline V gene are SGHTA and FQGNSA. V dropped 1 base and J dropped 4 bases, with 17 bases sitting between them. The CDR3 extends over 16 amino acids. In nucleotides, the CDR3 is TGTGCCAGCAGCTTAGTGGAGGCCACCTACGGATACGAGCAGTACTTC. This sequence encodes CASSLVEATYGYEQYF.

This clonotype was seen many times. The chain joins TRBV12-3 or TRBV12-4 to TRBJ1-2; D gene unclear. This CDR3 spans 12 amino acids. The ends were cut back, 2 bases at V and 5 bases at J, with 6 bases in the middle. The chain's CDR3 is CASSLTVYGYTF. In nucleotides, the CDR3 is TGTGCCAGCAGTTTAACAGTATATGGCTACACCTTC.

This clonotype has just a few counts. The V gene is TRBV7-9, the J gene TRBJ1-5, with TRBD1 as a possible D gene (5 bases). CDR3 length equals 15 residues. Trimming cost V 5 bases and J 4 bases, with 15 bases left between them. Germline V gene sequence: CDR1 SEHNR, CDR2 FQNEAQ (reference sequence). CDR3 sequence: CASSPTGGANQPQHF. CDR3 bases: TGTGCCAGCAGCCCCACAGGAGGTGCAAATCAGCCCCAGCATTTT.

This clonotype has at least ten counts. J is TRBJ2-5 and V is TRBV7-9; D is undetermined. V dropped 5 bases and J dropped 2 bases, with 9 bases sitting between them. Per germline, CDR1 SEHNR and CDR2 FQNEAQ (reference sequence). This CDR3 contains 13 residues. The CDR3 region is CASSLGHQETQYF. The CDR3 DNA is TGTGCCAGCAGCCTCGGGCATCAAGAGACCCAGTACTTC.

This clonotype showed up just a few times. The gene calls are TRBV20-1 and TRBJ2-7; D unclear. The germline V and J ends were trimmed by 5 bases and 0 bases, with 17 bases remaining between them. Germline V gene sequence: CDR1 DFQATT, CDR2 SNEGSKA (reference sequence). The CDR3 covers 15 residues. This chain's CDR3 is CSAPSLEVPSYEQYF. The CDR3 DNA reads TGCAGTGCTCCTTCCTTGGAAGTACCCTCCTACGAGCAGTACTTC.